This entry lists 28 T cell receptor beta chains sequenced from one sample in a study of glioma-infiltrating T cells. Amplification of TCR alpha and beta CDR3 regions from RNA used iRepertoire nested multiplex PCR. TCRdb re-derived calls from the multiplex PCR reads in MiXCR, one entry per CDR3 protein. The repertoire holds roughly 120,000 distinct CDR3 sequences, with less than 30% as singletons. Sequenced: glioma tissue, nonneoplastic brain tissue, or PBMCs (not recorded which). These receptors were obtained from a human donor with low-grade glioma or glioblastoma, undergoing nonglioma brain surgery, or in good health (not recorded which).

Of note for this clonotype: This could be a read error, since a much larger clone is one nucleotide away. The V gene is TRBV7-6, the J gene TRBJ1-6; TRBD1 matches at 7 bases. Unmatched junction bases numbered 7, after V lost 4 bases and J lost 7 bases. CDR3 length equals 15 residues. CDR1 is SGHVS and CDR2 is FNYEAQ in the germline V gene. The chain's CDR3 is CASSSGQASNSPLHF. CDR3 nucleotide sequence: TGTGCCAGCAGCTCTGGACAGGCAAGCAATTCACCCCTCCACTTT.

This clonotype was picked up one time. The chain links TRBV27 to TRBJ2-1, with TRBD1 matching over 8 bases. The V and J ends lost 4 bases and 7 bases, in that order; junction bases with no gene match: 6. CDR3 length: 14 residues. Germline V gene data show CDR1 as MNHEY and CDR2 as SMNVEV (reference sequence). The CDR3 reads CASSSWGQENEQFF. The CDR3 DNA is TGTGCCAGCAGTTCGTGGGGACAGGAGAATGAGCAGTTCTTC.

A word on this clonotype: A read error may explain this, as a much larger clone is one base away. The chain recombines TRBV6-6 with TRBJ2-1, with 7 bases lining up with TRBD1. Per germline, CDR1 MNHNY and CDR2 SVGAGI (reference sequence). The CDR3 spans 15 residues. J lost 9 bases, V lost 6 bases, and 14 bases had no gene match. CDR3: CASRPFYQGGIEQFF. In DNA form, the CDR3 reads TGTGCCAGCAGACCCTTTTATCAAGGGGGCATTGAGCAGTTCTTC.

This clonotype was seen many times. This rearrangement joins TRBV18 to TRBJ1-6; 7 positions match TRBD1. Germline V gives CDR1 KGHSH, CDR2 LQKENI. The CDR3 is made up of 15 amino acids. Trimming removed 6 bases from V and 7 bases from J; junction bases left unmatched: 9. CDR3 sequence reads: CASSANRDSNSPLHF. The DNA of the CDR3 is TGTGCCAGCTCTGCTAACCGGGACAGCAATTCACCCCTCCACTTT.

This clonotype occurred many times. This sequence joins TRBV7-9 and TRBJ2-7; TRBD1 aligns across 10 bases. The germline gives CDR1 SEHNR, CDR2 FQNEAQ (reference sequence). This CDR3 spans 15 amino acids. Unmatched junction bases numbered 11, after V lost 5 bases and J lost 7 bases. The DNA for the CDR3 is TGTGCCAGCAGCCTCGGGACAGGGGCTTCGCGAGAGCAGTACTTC. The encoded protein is CASSLGTGASREQYF.

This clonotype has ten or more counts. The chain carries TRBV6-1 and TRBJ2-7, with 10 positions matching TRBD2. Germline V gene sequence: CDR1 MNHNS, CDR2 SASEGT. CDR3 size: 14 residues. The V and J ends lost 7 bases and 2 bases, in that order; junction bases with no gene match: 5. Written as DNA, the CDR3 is TGTGCCAGCAAACCGGGACTAGCGACCTACGAGCAGTACTTC. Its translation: CASKPGLATYEQYF.

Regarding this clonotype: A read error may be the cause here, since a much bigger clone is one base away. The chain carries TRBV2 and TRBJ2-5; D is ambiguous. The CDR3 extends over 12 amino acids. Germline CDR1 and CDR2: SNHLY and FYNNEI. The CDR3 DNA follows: TGTACCAGCGCTTTGATCCAAGAGACCCAGTACTTC. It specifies CTSALIQETQYF.

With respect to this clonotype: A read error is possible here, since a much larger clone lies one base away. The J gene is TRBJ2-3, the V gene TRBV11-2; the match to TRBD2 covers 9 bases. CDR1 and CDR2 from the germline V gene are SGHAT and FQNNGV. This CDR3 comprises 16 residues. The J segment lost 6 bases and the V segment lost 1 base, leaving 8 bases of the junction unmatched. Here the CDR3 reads CASSLGVAGEPDTQYF. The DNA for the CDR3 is TGTGCCAGCAGCTTAGGGGTAGCGGGAGAGCCGGATACGCAGTATTTT.

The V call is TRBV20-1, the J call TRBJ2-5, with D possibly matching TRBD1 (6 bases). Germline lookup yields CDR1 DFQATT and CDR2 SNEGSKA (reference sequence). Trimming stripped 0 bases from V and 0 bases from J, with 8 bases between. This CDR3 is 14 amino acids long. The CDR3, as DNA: TGCAGTGCTAGAGATCCAGGGGACCAAGAGACCCAGTACTTC. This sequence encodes CSARDPGDQETQYF.

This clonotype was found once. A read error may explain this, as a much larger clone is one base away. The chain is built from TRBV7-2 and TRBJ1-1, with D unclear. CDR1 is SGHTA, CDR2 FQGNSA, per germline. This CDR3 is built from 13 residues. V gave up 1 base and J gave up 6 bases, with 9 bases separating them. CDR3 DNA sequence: TGTGCCAGCAGCTTAGAGGCAACAGCTGAAGCTTTCTTT. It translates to CASSLEATAEAFF.

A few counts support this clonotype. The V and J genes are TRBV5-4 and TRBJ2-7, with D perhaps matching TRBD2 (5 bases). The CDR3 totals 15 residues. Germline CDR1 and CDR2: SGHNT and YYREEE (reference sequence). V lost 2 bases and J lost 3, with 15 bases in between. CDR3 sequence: CASSFSRLEGYEQYF. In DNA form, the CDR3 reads TGTGCCAGCAGCTTCAGTCGGCTAGAGGGCTACGAGCAGTACTTC.

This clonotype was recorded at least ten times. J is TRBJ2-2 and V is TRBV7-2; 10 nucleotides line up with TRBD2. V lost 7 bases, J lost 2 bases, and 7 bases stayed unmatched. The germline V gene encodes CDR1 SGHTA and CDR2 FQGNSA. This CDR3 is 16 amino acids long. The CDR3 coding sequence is TGTGCCAGCACCTATGGACTAGCGGACAACACCGGGGAGCTGTTTTTT. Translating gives CASTYGLADNTGELFF.

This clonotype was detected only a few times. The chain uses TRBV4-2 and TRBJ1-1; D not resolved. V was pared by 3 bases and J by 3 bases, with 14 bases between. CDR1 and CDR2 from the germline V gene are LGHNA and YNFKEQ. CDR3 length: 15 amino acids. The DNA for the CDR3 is TGTGCCAGCAGCCAGGGTTTCGGACGGGACACTGAAGCTTTCTTT. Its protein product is CASSQGFGRDTEAFF.

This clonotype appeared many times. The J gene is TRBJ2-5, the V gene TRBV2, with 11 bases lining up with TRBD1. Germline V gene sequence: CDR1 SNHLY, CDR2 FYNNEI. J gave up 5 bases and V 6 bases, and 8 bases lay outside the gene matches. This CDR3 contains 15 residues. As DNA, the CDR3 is TGTGCCAGCAGGACAGGGACAGGGGGAACGGAGACCCAGTACTTC. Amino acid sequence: CASRTGTGGTETQYF.

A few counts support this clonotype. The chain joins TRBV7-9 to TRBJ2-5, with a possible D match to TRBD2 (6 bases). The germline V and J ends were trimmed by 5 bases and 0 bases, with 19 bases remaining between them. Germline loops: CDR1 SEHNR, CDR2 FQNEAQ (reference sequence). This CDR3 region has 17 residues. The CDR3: CASSPYIAVGYQETQYF. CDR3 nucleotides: TGTGCCAGCAGCCCCTATATAGCGGTTGGGTACCAAGAGACCCAGTACTTC.

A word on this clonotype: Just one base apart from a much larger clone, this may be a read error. The CDR3 is CASSVWLTGTDPITKNIQYF. The CDR3, as DNA: TGTGCCAGCAGCGTATGGCTCACCGGGACAGACCCTATAACCAAAAACATTCAGTACTTC. The chain links TRBV9 to TRBJ2-4; 7 bases match TRBD1. V shed 1 base, J shed 2 bases, and the junction held 18 bases outside the gene matches. Germline CDR1 SGDLS, CDR2 YYNGEE. The CDR3 is 20 amino acids.

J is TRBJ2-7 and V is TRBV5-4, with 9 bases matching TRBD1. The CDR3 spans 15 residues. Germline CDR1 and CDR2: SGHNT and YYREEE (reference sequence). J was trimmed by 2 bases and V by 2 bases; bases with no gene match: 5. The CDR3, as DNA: TGTGCCAGCAGCTTACCGACAGGGGGACCCTACGAGCAGTACTTC. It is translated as CASSLPTGGPYEQYF.

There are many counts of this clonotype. The CDR3 loop is CASSEIPSNQPQHF. CDR3 nucleotides: TGTGCCAGCAGTGAAATTCCAAGCAATCAGCCCCAGCATTTT. The genes are TRBV6-1 and TRBJ1-5; D is unclear. From germline, CDR1 is MNHNS and CDR2 SASEGT. Between the trimmed V and J ends, which lost 2 bases and 1 base, there was a span of 6 bases. This CDR3 region has 14 residues.

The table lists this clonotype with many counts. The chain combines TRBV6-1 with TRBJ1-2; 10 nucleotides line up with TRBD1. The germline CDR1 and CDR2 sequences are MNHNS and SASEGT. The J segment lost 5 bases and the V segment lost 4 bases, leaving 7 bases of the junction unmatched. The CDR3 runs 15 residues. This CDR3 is CASSAGQGGIYGYTF. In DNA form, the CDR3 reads TGTGCCAGCAGTGCCGGACAGGGGGGGATATATGGCTACACCTTC.

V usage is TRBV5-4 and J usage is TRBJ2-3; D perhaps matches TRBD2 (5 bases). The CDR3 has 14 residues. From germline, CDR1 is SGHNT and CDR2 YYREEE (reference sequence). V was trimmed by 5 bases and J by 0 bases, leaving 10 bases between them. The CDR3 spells CASRPPGSTDTQYF. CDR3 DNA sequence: TGTGCCAGCAGACCGCCGGGGAGCACAGATACGCAGTATTTT.

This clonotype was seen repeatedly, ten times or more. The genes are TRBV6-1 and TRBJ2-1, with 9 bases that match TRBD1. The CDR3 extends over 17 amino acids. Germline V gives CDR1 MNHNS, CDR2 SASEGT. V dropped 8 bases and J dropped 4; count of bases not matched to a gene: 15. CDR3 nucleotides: TGTGCCAGCGGATTCTACAGGGGGCCCAAGGGATACAATGAGCAGTTCTTC. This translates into CASGFYRGPKGYNEQFF.

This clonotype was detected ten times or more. The CDR3 DNA is TGTGCCATCAGTGAAATCTTAGATACGCAGTATTTT. This gives the protein CAISEILDTQYF. The rearrangement joins TRBV10-3 to TRBJ2-3; no firm D call. This CDR3 region has 12 residues. CDR1 and CDR2 (germline): ENHRY, SYGVKD. V gave up 3 bases and J gave up 5 bases, with 6 bases separating them.

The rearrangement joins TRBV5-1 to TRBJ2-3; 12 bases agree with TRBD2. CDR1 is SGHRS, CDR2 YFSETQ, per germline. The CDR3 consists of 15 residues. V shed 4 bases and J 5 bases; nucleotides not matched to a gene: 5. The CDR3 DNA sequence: TGCGCCAGCAGCACCGGGACTAGCGGGTTAGATACGCAGTATTTT. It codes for CASSTGTSGLDTQYF.

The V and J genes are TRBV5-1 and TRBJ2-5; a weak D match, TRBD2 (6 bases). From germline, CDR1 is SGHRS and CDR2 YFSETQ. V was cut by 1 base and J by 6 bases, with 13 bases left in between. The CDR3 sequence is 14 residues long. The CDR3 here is CASSLSGEPKTQYF. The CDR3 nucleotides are TGCGCCAGCAGCTTGTCGGGGGAGCCAAAGACCCAGTACTTC.

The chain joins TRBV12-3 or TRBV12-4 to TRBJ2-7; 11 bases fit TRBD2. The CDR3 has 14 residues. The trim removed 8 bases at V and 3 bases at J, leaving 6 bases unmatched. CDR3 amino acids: CASLGTSGNYEQYF. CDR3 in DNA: TGTGCCAGCCTCGGGACTAGCGGCAACTACGAGCAGTACTTC.

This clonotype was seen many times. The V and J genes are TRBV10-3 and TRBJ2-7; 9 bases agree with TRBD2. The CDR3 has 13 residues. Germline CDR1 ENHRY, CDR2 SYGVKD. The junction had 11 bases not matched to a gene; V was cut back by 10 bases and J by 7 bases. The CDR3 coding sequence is TGTGCCACCCGACTAGCGGTCGCCGGGGAGCAGTACTTC. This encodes CATRLAVAGEQYF.

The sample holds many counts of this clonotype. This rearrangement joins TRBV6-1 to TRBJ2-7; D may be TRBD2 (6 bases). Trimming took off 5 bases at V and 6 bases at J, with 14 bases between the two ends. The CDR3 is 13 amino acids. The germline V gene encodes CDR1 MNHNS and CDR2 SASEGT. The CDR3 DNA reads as TGTGCCAGCAGTTCCAGGGAGGTGGGCGAGCAGTACTTC. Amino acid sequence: CASSSREVGEQYF.

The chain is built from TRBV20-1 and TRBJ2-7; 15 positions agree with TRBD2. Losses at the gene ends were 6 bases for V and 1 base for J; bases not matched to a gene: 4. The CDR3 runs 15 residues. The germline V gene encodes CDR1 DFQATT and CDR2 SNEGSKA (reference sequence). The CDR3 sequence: CSAPGLAGGSYEQYF. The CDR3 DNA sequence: TGCAGTGCCCCGGGACTAGCGGGAGGTTCCTACGAGCAGTACTTC.